One and the same sample provided the 17 T cell receptor beta chains below, sequenced in a study of blood T cell repertoires in COVID-19. Sequenced by immunoSEQ multiplex PCR; TCRdb stores in-frame clones only, minus some. The data hold roughly 250,000 clones, with roughly 87% observed a single time. The sample comprised peripheral blood. These receptors were obtained from a man aged 60 to 69 who had recovered from COVID-19.

The gene calls are TRBV5-1 and TRBJ2-7; D not certain. The CDR3 totals 13 residues. The germline CDR1 and CDR2 sequences are SGHRS and YFSETQ. The V end was cut by 4 bases, the J end by 0 bases, with 8 bases between. CDR3 loop: CASSLGYSYEQYV. CDR3 nucleotides: TGCGCCAGCAGCCTCGGGTACTCCTACGAGCAGTACGTC.

The V call is TRBV18, the J call TRBJ2-3; TRBD1 might be the D (6 bases). Trimming stripped 0 bases from V and 2 bases from J, with 15 bases between. This CDR3 spans 17 amino acids. Germline V gives CDR1 KGHSH, CDR2 LQKENI. CDR3 coding DNA: TGTGCCAGCTCACCACCTAGACAGGCGTGGGTCACAGATACGCAGTATTTT. Translation: CASSPPRQAWVTDTQYF.

The CDR3, as DNA: TGTGCCAGCAGTGAAATGATAGCGGGGGGAGAAGATACGCAGTATTTT. Encoded protein: CASSEMIAGGEDTQYF. The rearrangement links TRBV6-1 to TRBJ2-3; 10 bases are a match to TRBD2. Germline CDR1 reads MNHNS; CDR2 reads SASEGT. V gave up 2 bases and J gave up 5 bases; unmatched junction bases: 7. The CDR3 contains 16 residues.

V usage is TRBV7-7 and J usage is TRBJ2-7; D is possibly TRBD1 (5 bases). V gave up 1 base and J gave up 2 bases, with 12 bases separating them. Germline CDR1 is SSHAT and CDR2 is FNYEAQ (reference sequence). CDR3 length equals 15 residues. The DNA for the CDR3 is TGTGCCAGCAGCTTAGATTCAGGGCATGCCTACGAGCAGTACTTC. Amino acids: CASSLDSGHAYEQYF.

The rearrangement links TRBV13 to TRBJ1-2; TRBD1 aligns across 9 bases. V was pared by 1 base and J by 2 bases, with 17 bases of the junction left unmatched. Germline V gene data show CDR1 as PRHDT and CDR2 as FYEKMQ (reference sequence). This CDR3 spans 20 amino acids. CDR3 in DNA: TGTGCCAGCAGCTTAGAAGGCTTAGGACTAAACAGGGGGCAGAACTATGGCTACACCTTC. Protein product: CASSLEGLGLNRGQNYGYTF. Drawing the rest from reference TRBV13 and TRBJ1-2, the complete variable domain is AAGVIQSPRHLIKEKRETATLKCYPIPRHDTVYWYQQGPGQDPQFLISFYEKMQSDKGSIPDRFSAQQFSDYHSELNMSSLELGDSALYFCASSLEGLGLNRGQNYGYTFGSGTRLTVV.

The chain is built from TRBV4-1 and TRBJ1-2, with 9 bases aligning to TRBD1. V was pared by 1 base and J by 4 bases, with 10 bases of the junction left unmatched. The V gene's germline CDR1 is MGHRA and CDR2 YSYEKL. The CDR3 is made up of 17 amino acids. This chain's CDR3 is CASSQGLPGQGFYGYTF. In DNA form, the CDR3 reads TGCGCCAGCAGCCAAGGTTTACCGGGACAGGGTTTCTATGGCTACACCTTC.

This chain links TRBV6-5 with TRBJ2-7; D is possibly TRBD1 (5 bases). The CDR3 loop spans 12 amino acids. Trimming left V 7 bases short and J 7 bases short, with 14 bases between. CDR1 and CDR2 from the germline V gene are MNHEY and SVGAGI. The chain's CDR3 is CASTQGMGEQYV. The CDR3 DNA sequence: TGTGCCAGCACGCAGGGAATGGGTGAGCAGTACGTC.

V gene TRBV9 combines with J gene TRBJ1-2; D is ambiguous. The V and J ends lost 4 bases and 4 bases respectively, with 11 bases between them. Germline CDR1 SGDLS, CDR2 YYNGEE. CDR3 length equals 13 residues. The CDR3 DNA is TGTGCCAGCAGCACCGGGTCCAGCTATGGCTACACCTTC. It specifies CASSTGSSYGYTF.

This chain joins TRBV11-3 and TRBJ1-4; D may be TRBD1 (6 bases). V was shortened by 2 bases and J by 7 bases, with 17 bases between the two germline ends. The CDR3 has 16 amino acids. The germline gives CDR1 SGHNT, CDR2 YENEEA. The CDR3, as DNA: TGTGCCAGCAGCTTAAGAGGAAGCAGGGGCCGTGAAAAACTGTTTTTT. The encoded protein is CASSLRGSRGREKLFF.

The chain combines TRBV12-3 or TRBV12-4 with TRBJ2-3; D remains ambiguous. V lost 3 bases and J lost 2, with 6 bases in between. The CDR3 runs 13 residues. This chain's CDR3 is CASSFGITDTQYF. The CDR3 DNA is TGTGCCAGCAGTTTCGGTATCACAGATACGCAGTATTTT.

The CDR3 spells CASSSRGLAGGSGANVLTF. CDR3 sequence (DNA): TGTGCCAGCAGCTCCCGGGGACTAGCGGGGGGCTCTGGGGCCAACGTCCTGACTTTC. The rearrangement joins TRBV13 to TRBJ2-6; TRBD2 matches at 15 bases. Germline V gene lookup returns CDR1 PRHDT and CDR2 FYEKMQ (reference sequence). V trimming: 4 bases; J trimming: 0 bases; junction bases outside the gene matches: 4. The CDR3 totals 19 residues.

The V call is TRBV14, the J call TRBJ1-6; the D gene is possibly TRBD1 (6 bases). The CDR3 length is 15 residues. The ends were cut back, 0 bases at V and 7 bases at J, with 10 bases in the middle. The germline gives CDR1 SGHDN, CDR2 FVKESK. The CDR3 protein is CASSQDSRGNSPLHF. The CDR3 region has the DNA TGTGCCAGCAGCCAAGATAGCAGGGGCAATTCACCCCTCCACTTT.

This clone occurred a few times. The CDR3 DNA is TGTGCCAGCAGTTACACGGGAGGTGGAAACACCATATATTTT. Its translation is CASSYTGGGNTIYF. This chain joins TRBV6-6 and TRBJ1-3; no firm D call. There are 14 residues in the CDR3. CDR1 and CDR2 (germline): MNHNY, SVGAGI (reference sequence). V was cut by 2 bases and J by 3 bases, with 8 bases left in between.

The chain is built from TRBV7-4 and TRBJ1-5; D possibly corresponds to TRBD1 (5 bases). V lost 5 bases and J 13 bases, leaving 15 bases between the germline ends. Germline values: CDR1 SGHVT, CDR2 SQSDAQ. This CDR3 contains 12 residues. The chain's CDR3 is CASSLRGPQQHF. The CDR3 DNA sequence: TGTGCCAGCAGCCTAAGGGGCCCCCAACAGCATTTT.

CDR3 bases: TGTGCCAGCAGTGAAGAAAGCGGGGGGGCCACAGATACGCAGTATTTT. It yields the protein CASSEESGGATDTQYF. The rearrangement uses TRBV6-1 and TRBJ2-3; 10 bases are shared with TRBD2. CDR3 length: 16 residues. Germline values: CDR1 MNHNS, CDR2 SASEGT. Losses at the gene ends were 1 base for V and 2 bases for J; bases not matched to a gene: 3.

The V and J genes are TRBV9 and TRBJ2-5; TRBD2 agrees at 8 bases. Germline CDR1 reads SGDLS; CDR2 reads YYNGEE. V shed 3 bases and J 5 bases; nucleotides not matched to a gene: 6. The CDR3 totals 14 residues. CDR3 sequence: CASSATPGGETQYF. CDR3 sequence (DNA): TGTGCCAGCAGCGCGACTCCGGGAGGGGAGACCCAGTACTTC.

This sequence joins TRBV30 and TRBJ2-5, with TRBD2 identical over 15 bases. This CDR3 has 13 residues. J gave up 5 bases and V 8 bases, and 3 bases lay outside the gene matches. CDR1 GTSNPN and CDR2 SVGIG come from the germline V gene (reference sequence). The CDR3 DNA is TGTGCCGGGGGGACTAGCGGGGGGGAGACCCAGTACTTC. The encoded protein is CAGGTSGGETQYF.